These 24 T cell receptor beta chains were sequenced from one sample in a study of a mutant IDH1 vaccine in newly diagnosed glioma. TCRdb's table, derived via immunoSEQ multiplex PCR, lists solely in-frame clones and lacks some. Found here are about 72,000 clones, approximately 80% of them singletons; the top ten hold less than 15%. These receptors are not linked to any known antigen. The time point: week 23, last vaccination. With topical imiquimod, each dose of the vaccine consisted of 300 ug of mutant IDH1 20-mer peptide. The starting material was PBMCs, obtained from a glioma patient whose treatment included an IDH1 peptide vaccine. The receptors come from a man aged 18 to 30 with glioma.

This rearrangement joins TRBV30 to TRBJ2-1, with 9 bases lining up with TRBD2. Trimming at V came to 7 bases and at J to 4 bases, leaving 2 bases not matched to a gene. CDR1 GTSNPN and CDR2 SVGIG come from the germline V gene (reference sequence). The CDR3 totals 12 residues. CDR3 sequence: CAFLAGYNEQFF. The CDR3 DNA sequence: TGTGCCTTCCTAGCGGGGTACAATGAGCAGTTCTTC.

The chain is built from TRBV19 and TRBJ2-7; D gene ambiguous. With 5 bases removed from V and 0 bases from J, the gap between germline ends came to 14 bases. This CDR3 comprises 15 residues. Germline V gene lookup returns CDR1 LNHDA and CDR2 SQIVND (reference sequence). CDR3 in DNA: TGTGCCAGTAGTTGGGTCTGGGGTACCTCCTACGAGCAGTACTTC. It codes for CASSWVWGTSYEQYF.

The chain links TRBV25-1 to TRBJ1-2, with 10 bases fitting TRBD1. CDR3 size: 14 residues. The ends lost 6 bases at V and 8 bases at J; junction bases unmatched: 9. Per the germline V gene, CDR1 is MGHDK and CDR2 is SYGVNS. Here the CDR3 reads CASRDRGKRGGYTF. The CDR3, as DNA: TGTGCCAGCAGGGACAGGGGGAAGAGAGGGGGCTACACCTTC.

This chain connects TRBV6-6 to TRBJ2-1; 9 bases map to TRBD2. The CDR3 spans 15 residues. Germline V lookup: CDR1 MNHNY, CDR2 SVGAGI (reference sequence). Trimming cost V 8 bases and J 8 bases; bases outside gene matches: 13. The CDR3 region is CASLPRDAGGDEQFF. For the CDR3, the DNA is TGTGCCAGCTTACCCCGGGACGCGGGAGGGGATGAGCAGTTCTTC.

J is TRBJ1-2 and V is TRBV7-2; no definite D call. V lost 1 base to trimming and J lost 9 bases, with 9 bases between them. The CDR3 runs 12 residues. Germline V gene data show CDR1 as SGHTA and CDR2 as FQGNSA. CDR3 loop: CASSLGGSRYTF. The CDR3 nucleotides read TGTGCCAGCAGCTTAGGAGGGTCTCGCTACACCTTC.

This clone was counted between two and nine times. The V gene is TRBV6-4, the J gene TRBJ1-5; D not certain. V lost 7 bases and J lost 3, with 10 bases in between. CDR3 length equals 13 residues. CDR1 and CDR2 from the germline V gene are MRHNA and SNTAGT. In DNA, the CDR3 is TGTGCCAGCAATACATACCCCAATCAGCCCCAGCATTTT. Encoded protein: CASNTYPNQPQHF.

The genes are TRBV6-1 and TRBJ2-5; 7 nucleotides align to TRBD1. The V gene end was trimmed by 8 bases and the J gene end by 5 bases; junction bases not matched to a gene: 14. The CDR3 contains 15 residues. Germline V gene data show CDR1 as MNHNS and CDR2 as SASEGT. The CDR3 loop is CASEMTGLMSETQYF. The CDR3 DNA reads as TGTGCCAGCGAAATGACAGGGCTAATGTCGGAGACCCAGTACTTC.

This sequence joins TRBV5-4 and TRBJ1-1, with D possibly TRBD1 on 5 matching bases. V lost 0 bases, J lost 4 bases, and 13 bases lay in between. The length of the CDR3 is 15 residues. Germline-derived CDR1 and CDR2 are SGHNT and YYREEE (reference sequence). Here the CDR3 DNA reads TGTGCCAGCAGCTTGGCGTGGGGCGCGGTCACTGAAGCTTTCTTT. Its protein is CASSLAWGAVTEAFF.

V usage is TRBV20-1 and J usage is TRBJ2-5, with D perhaps TRBD1 or TRBD2 (5 bases each). V shed 3 bases and J shed 5 bases, with 7 bases lying between them. CDR1 is DFQATT and CDR2 is SNEGSKA in the germline V gene (reference sequence). CDR3 size: 11 residues. CDR3 nucleotide sequence: TGCAGTGCTAGGGGACGGGAGACCCAGTACTTC. This sequence encodes CSARGRETQYF.

The chain employs TRBV19 and TRBJ2-2, with TRBD2 matching 8 bases. Trimming at V came to 7 bases and at J to 3 bases, leaving 13 bases not matched to a gene. Germline V CDR1 and CDR2: LNHDA, SQIVND (reference sequence). The CDR3 consists of 17 residues. As DNA, the CDR3 is TGTGCCAGTACACGAGCGGGGTCGCGGGGGGACACCGGGGAGCTGTTTTTT. Encoded protein: CASTRAGSRGDTGELFF.

The chain recombines TRBV15 with TRBJ1-3; D is perhaps TRBD1 (6 bases). CDR1 is LNHNV, CDR2 YYDKDF, per germline (reference sequence). Trimming shortened V by 0 bases and J by 1 base, and 19 bases separated the two germline ends. This CDR3 has 19 amino acids. The CDR3 spells CATSRDQSQGRISGNTIYF. DNA of the CDR3: TGTGCCACCAGCAGAGACCAATCACAGGGCAGAATTTCTGGAAACACCATATATTTT. The variable domain in full, completed from reference TRBV15 and TRBJ1-3, reads DAMVIQNPRYQVTQFGKPVTLSCSQTLNHNVMYWYQQKSSQAPKLLFHYYDKDFNNEADTPDNFQSRRPNTSFCFLDIRSPGLGDTAMYLCATSRDQSQGRISGNTIYFGEGSWLTVV.

J is TRBJ1-1 and V is TRBV27, with D possibly being TRBD1 (6 bases). V lost 6 bases and J 1 base, leaving 15 bases between the germline ends. The CDR3 covers 15 residues. Germline V gene lookup returns CDR1 MNHEY and CDR2 SMNVEV (reference sequence). The CDR3 reads CASRIQGRGNTEAFF. For the CDR3, the DNA is TGTGCCAGCAGAATACAGGGAAGGGGGAACACTGAAGCTTTCTTT.

This clone is judged large (0.1 to 1%). In the same sample, other DNA sequences code for this CDR3. The chain couples TRBV4-2 to TRBJ2-7; the D is unclear. Germline CDR1 and CDR2: LGHNA and YNFKEQ. There are 12 residues in the CDR3. Trimming took 3 bases from V and 0 from J, leaving 3 bases between them. Written as DNA, the CDR3 is TGTGCCAGCAGCCAGGACTCCTACGAGCAGTACTTC. This translates into CASSQDSYEQYF.

This clone occurred a few times. The rearrangement joins TRBV30 to TRBJ1-1; no definite D call. CDR3 length: 11 amino acids. V lost 1 base and J 7 bases, leaving 7 bases between the germline ends. Germline CDR1 is GTSNPN and CDR2 is SVGIG (reference sequence). The CDR3 sequence is CAWSDSHEAFF. CDR3 coding DNA: TGTGCCTGGAGTGACAGCCATGAAGCTTTCTTT.

The chain carries TRBV4-1 and TRBJ1-2; 9 bases map to TRBD1. The length of the CDR3 is 16 residues. Germline V CDR1 and CDR2: MGHRA, YSYEKL. The trim removed 1 base at V and 3 bases at J, leaving 6 bases unmatched. As DNA, the CDR3 is TGCGCCAGCAGCCAAGGGACAGGGGACTTCTACTATGGCTACACCTTC. Its translation is CASSQGTGDFYYGYTF.

This clone has only one observation. The J gene is TRBJ2-2, the V gene TRBV6-6; the D is unclear. Trimming pared 8 bases from V and 7 bases from J, leaving 14 bases between. Germline V gene lookup returns CDR1 MNHNY and CDR2 SVGAGI (reference sequence). The CDR3 spans 13 residues. The CDR3 coding sequence is TGTGCCAGCGTACCACCATTGGGCGGGGAGCTGTTTTTT. It translates to CASVPPLGGELFF.

The rearrangement links TRBV5-4 to TRBJ2-1, with 10 bases identical to TRBD2. The J segment lost 4 bases and the V segment lost 4 bases, leaving 17 bases of the junction unmatched. In germline, CDR1 is SGHNT, CDR2 YYREEE (reference sequence). The CDR3 is made up of 19 amino acids. The CDR3 sequence: CASSPKAGLAGVGYNEQFF. DNA for the CDR3: TGTGCCAGCAGCCCGAAGGCTGGGCTAGCGGGAGTAGGTTACAATGAGCAGTTCTTC.

The J gene is TRBJ1-5, the V gene TRBV6-1; perhaps TRBD1 as D (5 bases). The germline CDR1 and CDR2 sequences are MNHNS and SASEGT. This CDR3 comprises 13 residues. The ends were cut back, 2 bases at V and 7 bases at J, with 9 bases in the middle. Here the CDR3 DNA reads TGTGCCAGCAGTGAAAACTGGGACCAGCCCCAGCATTTT. It specifies CASSENWDQPQHF.

As for this clone: Other DNA sequences within the sample encode an identical CDR3. This chain joins TRBV5-6 and TRBJ2-7; 9 bases fit TRBD2. The length of the CDR3 is 18 residues. Per the germline V gene, CDR1 is SGHDT and CDR2 is YYEEEE. The trim removed 1 base at V and 1 base at J, leaving 12 bases unmatched. CDR3 residues: CASSLPTSGNDLSYEQYF. Written as DNA, the CDR3 is TGTGCCAGCAGCTTGCCGACTAGCGGAAACGATCTATCCTACGAGCAGTACTTC.

J is TRBJ2-4 and V is TRBV6-6, with D hard to call. The CDR3 runs to 16 residues. The germline gives CDR1 MNHNY, CDR2 SVGAGI (reference sequence). Trimming removed 2 bases at V and 0 bases at J, with 11 bases between. The CDR3 DNA sequence: TGTGCCAGCAGTTACCAGGTTTCTTTAGCCAAAAACATTCAGTACTTC. Protein sequence: CASSYQVSLAKNIQYF.

J is TRBJ1-1 and V is TRBV9; D is unclear. The CDR3 has 14 amino acids. CDR1 is SGDLS, CDR2 YYNGEE, per germline. Deletions cut 1 base from V and 5 bases from J, with 12 bases between. CDR3 nucleotide sequence: TGTGCCAGCAGCGTACGAGGGTCCGGGACTGAAGCTTTCTTT. It translates to CASSVRGSGTEAFF. Complete variable domain (other parts from reference TRBV9 and TRBJ1-1): DSGVTQTPKHLITATGQRVTLRCSPRSGDLSVYWYQQSLDQGLQFLIQYYNGEERAKGNILERFSAQQFPDLHSELNLSSLELGDSALYFCASSVRGSGTEAFFGQGTRLTVV.

Note on this clone: One end of the junction fails to match germline, which may point to a read error. The chain couples TRBV15 to TRBJ2-2; D might be TRBD1 (6 bases). This CDR3 is 16 amino acids long. Per the germline V gene, CDR1 is LNHNV and CDR2 is YYDKDF (reference sequence). In nucleotides, the CDR3 is TGTGCCACCAGCAGAGCCGGACAGACGAACGCCGGGGAGCTGTTTTTT. The encoded protein is CATSRAGQTNAGELFF.

A note on this clone: One end of the junction does not line up with germline, which may come from a read error. This chain links TRBV27 with TRBJ1-2; tentatively, D is TRBD1 (6 bases). This CDR3 comprises 15 residues. CDR1 is MNHEY, CDR2 SMNVEV, per germline (reference sequence). The CDR3 is CASSLSGTRYYGYTF. The CDR3 DNA is TGTGCCAGCAGTCTATCCGGGACACGGTATTATGGCTACACCTTC.

V gene TRBV28 combines with J gene TRBJ2-7; TRBD1 aligns across 10 bases. Germline CDR1 reads MDHEN; CDR2 reads SYDVKM. After removal of 5 bases from V and 5 bases from J, the junction contained 9 bases not matched to a gene. The length of the CDR3 is 15 residues. CDR3 coding DNA: TGTGCCAGCAGTCCTTGGACAGGGGGACGTCACGAGCAGTACTTC. Residues: CASSPWTGGRHEQYF.